This TCR beta chain stems from a study of cytomegalovirus exposure and HLA in healthy donors. Study details: Ancestry clustering placed about 80% of some 400 genotyped donors in the Caucasian-associated cluster.

Use of 60 Vbeta and 13 Jbeta primers characterized the PCR. The data were produced by immunoSEQ multiplex PCR, yet TCRdb's version contains in-frame clones alone and is incomplete. The sample includes around 120,000 clones, roughly 78% of them seen just once. Germline CDR1 SGHRS, CDR2 YFSETQ. The CDR3 has 14 residues. V lost 3 bases to trimming and J lost 2 bases; unmatched junction nucleotides: 5. Study results and caveats: Earlier analysis looked at TCR beta V segments, and most were productive about 90% or about 30% of the time.

Comments on this clone: Its antigen is undetermined.

This receptor was taken from a man younger than 45 in good health and CMV-seronegative. The sequencing sample was made of PBMCs. The chain is built from TRBV5-1 and TRBJ2-7, with 7 positions matching TRBD2. As DNA, the CDR3 is TGCGCCAGCAGCTATGGCGGGACTACCTACGAGCAGTACTTC. It codes for CASSYGGTTYEQYF.